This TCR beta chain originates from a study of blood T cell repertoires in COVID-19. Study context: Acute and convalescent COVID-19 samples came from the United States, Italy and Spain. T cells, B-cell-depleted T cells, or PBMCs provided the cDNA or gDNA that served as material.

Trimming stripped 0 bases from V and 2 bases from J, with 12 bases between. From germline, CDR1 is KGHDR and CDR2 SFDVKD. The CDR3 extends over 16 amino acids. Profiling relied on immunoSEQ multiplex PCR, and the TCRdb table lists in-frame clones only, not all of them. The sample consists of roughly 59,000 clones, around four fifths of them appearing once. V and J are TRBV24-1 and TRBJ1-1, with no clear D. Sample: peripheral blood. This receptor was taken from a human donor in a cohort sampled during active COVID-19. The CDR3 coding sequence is TGTGCCACCAGTGATTTGCGTGAAACCCTAAACACTGAAGCTTTCTTT. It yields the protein CATSDLRETLNTEAFF.